There are a few counts of the clone carrying this T cell receptor (beta chain). Assay: immunoSEQ multiplex PCR; the TCRdb copy retains only in-frame clones and omits some. The table lists 210,000 or so clones, around 85% of them singletons. Trimming removed 3 bases at V and 5 bases at J, with 13 bases between. CDR3 length equals 14 residues. Germline CDR1 is SGHVS and CDR2 is FNYEAQ. The data were obtained in a study of blood T cell repertoires in COVID-19. Across the whole study: The United States, Italy and Spain were the sources of the acute and convalescent COVID-19 samples.

V gene TRBV7-6 combines with J gene TRBJ2-5; D not resolved. The TCR was taken from a man in his fifties with COVID-19, enrolled during active disease. The sequenced material came from peripheral blood. In DNA, the CDR3 is TGTGCCAGCAGCTTCCTCAATGGCCTCGAGACCCAGTACTTC. It translates to CASSFLNGLETQYF.